The 27 T cell receptor beta chains below were found in one sample sequenced in a study of CD8 T cells in ankylosing spondylitis. TCRdb re-derived calls from the 5' RACE reads in MiXCR, one entry per CDR3 protein. This sample carries 130,000 or so distinct CDR3 sequences, over 6.5% of them seen once, and the ten largest clones take 9% to 15%. Specimen: blood, either unsorted or a sorted T cell fraction (not recorded which). The receptors derive from a male donor with ankylosing spondylitis or in good health (not recorded which).

In its sample, this clonotype was seen many times. The CDR3 region has the DNA TGCAGCGCGACCCAGGGTGGCACTGAAGCTTTCTTT. Protein product: CSATQGGTEAFF. The chain employs TRBV29-1 and TRBJ1-1; D is perhaps TRBD1 (5 bases). Trimming cost V 7 bases and J 4 bases, with 13 bases left between them. Germline assignment: CDR1 SQVTM and CDR2 ANQGSEA. This CDR3 is 12 amino acids long.

This clonotype occurred many times. CDR3 DNA sequence: TGCAGCGTTGGTTCGGGGCTTTCAACAGATACGCAGTATTTT. Amino acid sequence: CSVGSGLSTDTQYF. This chain uses TRBV29-1 with TRBJ2-3, with D possibly being TRBD1 or TRBD2 (5 bases each). V lost 4 bases and J 3 bases, leaving 14 bases between the germline ends. CDR1 is SQVTM, CDR2 ANQGSEA, per germline. The CDR3 totals 14 residues.

Ten or more counts support this clonotype. The rearrangement joins TRBV24-1 to TRBJ2-1, with TRBD1 matching over 8 bases. CDR3 size: 16 residues. CDR1 and CDR2 (germline): KGHDR, SFDVKD. Germline trimming cut 7 bases from V and 6 bases from J; bases unmatched to any gene: 13. CDR3 protein: CATRGAGTGLRNEQFF. DNA of the CDR3: TGTGCCACCAGGGGAGCCGGGACAGGTTTGCGCAATGAGCAGTTCTTC.

This clonotype has a count of ten or more. The J gene is TRBJ2-2, the V gene TRBV29-1; 7 bases are a match to TRBD1. The CDR3 has 16 amino acids. Germline V CDR1 and CDR2: SQVTM, ANQGSEA. The junction had 10 bases not matched to a gene; V was cut back by 1 base and J by 5 bases. As DNA, the CDR3 is TGCAGCGTTGAAGTCGAGCGGACAGGACGGACCGGGGAGCTGTTTTTT. Protein sequence: CSVEVERTGRTGELFF.

This clonotype was seen once. A much larger clone differs by one base, so this may be a read error. The V gene is TRBV5-1, the J gene TRBJ2-7; 11 bases agree with TRBD1. Trimming removed 4 bases from V and 3 bases from J; junction bases left unmatched: 6. The CDR3 runs to 15 residues. CDR1 and CDR2 from the germline V gene are SGHRS and YFSETQ. The CDR3: CASSAEGQGVYEQYF. CDR3 nucleotide sequence: TGCGCCAGCAGCGCCGAGGGACAGGGGGTCTACGAGCAGTACTTC.

This clonotype was recorded many times. V gene TRBV7-9 combines with J gene TRBJ2-1, with 8 positions matching TRBD2. The CDR3 is 15 amino acids. The germline V gene encodes CDR1 SEHNR and CDR2 FQNEAQ (reference sequence). V was clipped by 3 bases and J by 4 bases; unmatched bases: 5. This CDR3 reads CASSLGTSYYNEQFF. CDR3 bases: TGTGCCAGCAGCTTGGGGACTAGTTATTACAATGAGCAGTTCTTC.

This chain connects TRBV30 to TRBJ1-1; 7 bases align to TRBD1. The V segment lost 4 bases and the J segment 3 bases; nucleotides outside the gene matches: 5. CDR1 is GTSNPN, CDR2 SVGIG, per germline (reference sequence). This CDR3 is built from 13 residues. CDR3 coding DNA: TGTGCCTGGATAGGACAGGCGGACACTGAAGCTTTCTTT. Protein: CAWIGQADTEAFF.

This clonotype was seen a few times. This rearrangement joins TRBV6-1 to TRBJ1-1; D possibly corresponds to TRBD1 (5 bases). The CDR3 sequence is 14 residues long. CDR1 is MNHNS and CDR2 is SASEGT in the germline V gene. V was cut by 5 bases and J by 8 bases, with 18 bases left in between. CDR3 sequence (DNA): TGTGCCAGCAGTATTCGGGAGGGGTTAGGCGAAGCTTTCTTT. As protein: CASSIREGLGEAFF.

The table lists this clonotype with many counts. V usage is TRBV9 and J usage is TRBJ2-2; D possibly corresponds to TRBD2 (5 bases). The ends were cut back, 0 bases at V and 7 bases at J, with 10 bases in the middle. Germline V lookup: CDR1 SGDLS, CDR2 YYNGEE. There are 14 residues in the CDR3. In nucleotides, the CDR3 is TGTGCCAGCAGCGTAGGGGAGAGGAGCGGGGAGCTGTTTTTT. This codes for CASSVGERSGELFF.

Ten or more counts support this clonotype. V usage is TRBV9 and J usage is TRBJ2-1; 7 bases match TRBD2. The CDR3 consists of 16 residues. The trim removed 0 bases at V and 2 bases at J, leaving 5 bases unmatched. Germline loops: CDR1 SGDLS, CDR2 YYNGEE. In DNA, the CDR3 is TGTGCCAGCAGCGTAGTGGGCGGGAGTCCCTACAATGAGCAGTTCTTC. Protein sequence: CASSVVGGSPYNEQFF. Together with reference TRBV9 and TRBJ2-1, the CDR3 gives the full variable domain: DSGVTQTPKHLITATGQRVTLRCSPRSGDLSVYWYQQSLDQGLQFLIQYYNGEERAKGNILERFSAQQFPDLHSELNLSSLELGDSALYFCASSVVGGSPYNEQFFGPGTRLTVL.

This clonotype was seen many times. J is TRBJ2-5 and V is TRBV5-1, with D tentatively TRBD1 or TRBD2 (5 bases each). This CDR3 has 13 amino acids. CDR1 SGHRS and CDR2 YFSETQ come from the germline V gene. Trimming took off 6 bases at V and 3 bases at J, with 12 bases between the two ends. DNA of the CDR3: TGCGCCAGCATGAGGGGTTGGAAAGAGACCCAGTACTTC. This encodes CASMRGWKETQYF.

This clonotype came up many times. The V gene is TRBV5-6, the J gene TRBJ2-7, with TRBD1 as a possible D gene (6 bases). The CDR3 is made up of 14 amino acids. V lost 3 bases, J lost 5 bases, and 15 bases lay in between. Germline values: CDR1 SGHDT, CDR2 YYEEEE. The CDR3 region is CASSSTRTDHEQYF. The CDR3 DNA is TGTGCCAGCAGCTCAACGAGGACAGACCACGAGCAGTACTTC.

This clonotype has at least ten counts. The chain employs TRBV20-1 and TRBJ2-3, with 9 bases that match TRBD2. V lost 0 bases to trimming and J lost 2 bases; unmatched junction nucleotides: 6. Germline V gene lookup returns CDR1 DFQATT and CDR2 SNEGSKA (reference sequence). The CDR3 is 16 amino acids. The CDR3 region is CSARDQAGGTTDTQYF. The CDR3 coding sequence is TGCAGTGCTAGAGATCAAGCGGGGGGAACCACAGATACGCAGTATTTT.

This chain uses TRBV14 with TRBJ2-7; D perhaps matches TRBD1 (5 bases). The ends were cut back, 0 bases at V and 9 bases at J, with 12 bases in the middle. The length of the CDR3 is 13 residues. Germline V gives CDR1 SGHDN, CDR2 FVKESK. The CDR3 is CASSQDFGRGQYF. In nucleotides, the CDR3 is TGTGCCAGCAGCCAAGATTTTGGTAGGGGGCAGTACTTC.

Ten or more counts support this clonotype. CDR3 sequence: CASSQDGNEQFF. The CDR3 DNA reads TGCGCCAGCAGCCAAGATGGGAATGAGCAGTTCTTC. This sequence joins TRBV4-1 and TRBJ2-1; D unclear. CDR1 is MGHRA, CDR2 YSYEKL, per germline. This CDR3 is built from 12 residues. Trimming pared 0 bases from V and 7 bases from J, leaving 4 bases between.

This clonotype was found many times. The gene calls are TRBV20-1 and TRBJ2-2; D is unclear. The CDR3 consists of 13 residues. V was shortened by 1 base and J by 1 base, with 4 bases between the two germline ends. Germline CDR1 DFQATT, CDR2 SNEGSKA (reference sequence). CDR3 amino acids: CSARGQNTGELFF. CDR3 in DNA: TGCAGTGCTAGAGGACAGAACACCGGGGAGCTGTTTTTT.

In its sample, this clonotype was seen many times. The J gene is TRBJ2-7, the V gene TRBV15, with 13 bases fitting TRBD2. Per germline, CDR1 LNHNV and CDR2 YYDKDF (reference sequence). V shed 1 base, J shed 7 bases, and the junction held 10 bases outside the gene matches. The CDR3 consists of 17 residues. This chain's CDR3 is CATSRGGLAGVLLEQYF. DNA for the CDR3: TGTGCCACCAGCAGAGGAGGACTAGCGGGAGTCCTGCTGGAGCAGTACTTC.

This clonotype was picked up many times. The chain uses TRBV10-3 and TRBJ2-1, with TRBD2 matching over 12 bases. The CDR3 is made up of 12 amino acids. The germline CDR1 and CDR2 sequences are ENHRY and SYGVKD. Unmatched junction bases numbered 0, after V lost 8 bases and J lost 7 bases. CDR3: CAIGLAGNEQFF. CDR3 nucleotides: TGTGCCATCGGACTAGCGGGAAATGAGCAGTTCTTC.

This clonotype occurred many times. The chain joins TRBV18 to TRBJ1-1, with D perhaps TRBD1 (5 bases). CDR3 length: 14 amino acids. Looked up from germline, CDR1 is KGHSH and CDR2 is LQKENI. V lost 5 bases and J 0 bases, leaving 10 bases between the germline ends. Here the CDR3 reads CASSLRDVNTEAFF. CDR3 sequence (DNA): TGTGCCAGCTCATTAAGGGACGTGAACACTGAAGCTTTCTTT.

There are many counts of this clonotype. The V gene is TRBV5-1, the J gene TRBJ1-2; a possible D gene is TRBD1 (5 bases). This CDR3 is 14 amino acids long. Germline V gene lookup returns CDR1 SGHRS and CDR2 YFSETQ. Trimming cost V 4 bases and J 2 bases, with 12 bases left between them. As DNA, the CDR3 is TGCGCCAGCAGCCCCCAAGCAGGGAACTATGGCTACACCTTC. Protein: CASSPQAGNYGYTF.

This clonotype showed up many times. The chain employs TRBV9 and TRBJ1-3; D is uncertain. Trimming left V 1 base short and J 0 bases short, with 11 bases between. The germline V gene encodes CDR1 SGDLS and CDR2 YYNGEE. The CDR3 runs to 16 residues. This CDR3 is CASSVNTGYSGNTIYF. The CDR3 bases are TGTGCCAGCAGCGTAAATACGGGTTACTCTGGAAACACCATATATTTT.

The J gene is TRBJ2-7, the V gene TRBV20-1; 8 nucleotides line up with TRBD2. Looked up from germline, CDR1 is DFQATT and CDR2 is SNEGSKA (reference sequence). CDR3 length equals 16 residues. V was pared by 0 bases and J by 6 bases, with 13 bases of the junction left unmatched. The CDR3 reads CSARDLGREDFREQYF. The CDR3 nucleotides are TGCAGTGCTAGAGATCTCGGGCGGGAGGACTTCCGCGAGCAGTACTTC.

The chain joins TRBV5-5 to TRBJ2-4, with D perhaps TRBD1 (5 bases). Trimming stripped 3 bases from V and 0 bases from J, with 19 bases between. CDR3 size: 18 residues. Germline-derived CDR1 and CDR2 are SGHKS and YYEKEE (reference sequence). The CDR3 DNA sequence: TGTGCCAGCAGCTCCGACATGCAAGGGGATTTAGCCAAAAACATTCAGTACTTC. Its translation: CASSSDMQGDLAKNIQYF.

This clonotype was seen repeatedly, ten times or more. V gene TRBV19 combines with J gene TRBJ1-1; 7 bases are a match to TRBD1. V dropped 2 bases and J dropped 1; count of bases not matched to a gene: 1. This CDR3 has 14 amino acids. Germline V gives CDR1 LNHDA, CDR2 SQIVND (reference sequence). In DNA, the CDR3 is TGTGCCAGTAGTATACGACAGGGGAACACTGAAGCTTTCTTT. Translated: CASSIRQGNTEAFF.

This clonotype was recorded many times. V usage is TRBV7-2 and J usage is TRBJ2-5; D call uncertain. The germline gives CDR1 SGHTA, CDR2 FQGNSA. V lost 3 bases to trimming and J lost 0 bases, with 17 bases between them. The CDR3 consists of 17 residues. The CDR3 protein is CASSLGLGYGNQETQYF. The CDR3 nucleotides are TGTGCCAGCAGCTTGGGATTAGGATACGGAAACCAAGAGACCCAGTACTTC.

This clonotype was detected ten times or more. J is TRBJ1-2 and V is TRBV5-1; a possible D gene is TRBD1 (5 bases). V was trimmed by 3 bases and J by 4 bases, leaving 13 bases between them. Germline V gives CDR1 SGHRS, CDR2 YFSETQ. This CDR3 has 14 amino acids. The CDR3 loop is CASSSAGLGYGYTF. In DNA form, the CDR3 reads TGCGCCAGCAGCTCCGCAGGGCTAGGCTATGGCTACACCTTC.

This clonotype has a count of ten or more. The V and J genes are TRBV5-5 and TRBJ1-3; D might be TRBD1 (6 bases). V lost 3 bases, J lost 1 base, and 17 bases lay in between. The CDR3 covers 17 residues. Germline CDR1 and CDR2: SGHKS and YYEKEE (reference sequence). CDR3 coding DNA: TGTGCCAGCAGCTCAGGACCAGGGGAAGGGTCTGGAAACACCATATATTTT. Translation: CASSSGPGEGSGNTIYF.